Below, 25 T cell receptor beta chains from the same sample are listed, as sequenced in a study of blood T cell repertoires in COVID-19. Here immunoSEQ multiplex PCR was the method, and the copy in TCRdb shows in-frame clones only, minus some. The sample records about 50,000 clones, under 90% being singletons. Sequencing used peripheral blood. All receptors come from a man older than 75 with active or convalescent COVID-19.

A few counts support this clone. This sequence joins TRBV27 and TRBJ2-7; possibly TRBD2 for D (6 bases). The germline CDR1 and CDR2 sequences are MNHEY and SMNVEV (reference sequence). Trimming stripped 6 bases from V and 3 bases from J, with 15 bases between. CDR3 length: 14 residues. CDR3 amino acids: CASRQEGPFYEQYF. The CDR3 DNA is TGTGCCAGCAGGCAGGAGGGACCCTTCTACGAGCAGTACTTC.

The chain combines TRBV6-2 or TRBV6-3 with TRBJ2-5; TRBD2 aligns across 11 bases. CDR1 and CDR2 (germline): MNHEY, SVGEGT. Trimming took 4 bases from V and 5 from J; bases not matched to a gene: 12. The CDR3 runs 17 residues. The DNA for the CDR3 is TGTGCCAGCAGTTCCCTTGCTAGCGGGAGGTTGAGGGAGACCCAGTACTTC. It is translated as CASSSLASGRLRETQYF.

The CDR3 region is CASSLWGQGISGANVLTF. In DNA, the CDR3 is TGTGCCAGCAGTTTATGGGGACAGGGGATCTCTGGGGCCAACGTCCTGACTTTC. V gene TRBV27 combines with J gene TRBJ2-6, with 10 bases that match TRBD1. This CDR3 has 18 amino acids. V lost 1 base to trimming and J lost 0 bases; unmatched junction nucleotides: 3. Per the germline V gene, CDR1 is MNHEY and CDR2 is SMNVEV (reference sequence).

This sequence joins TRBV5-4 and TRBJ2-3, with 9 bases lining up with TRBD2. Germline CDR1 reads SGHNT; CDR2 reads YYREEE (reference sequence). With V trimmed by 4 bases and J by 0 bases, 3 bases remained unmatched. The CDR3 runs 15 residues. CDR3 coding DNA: TGTGCCAGCAGCGCGGGGGGGTTAAGCACAGATACGCAGTATTTT. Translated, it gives CASSAGGLSTDTQYF.

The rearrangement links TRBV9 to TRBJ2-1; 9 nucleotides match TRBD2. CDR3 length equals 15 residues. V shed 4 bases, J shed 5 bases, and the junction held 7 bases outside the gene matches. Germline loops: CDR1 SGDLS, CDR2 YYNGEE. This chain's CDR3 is CASSPGGGVDNEQFF. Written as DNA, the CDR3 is TGTGCCAGCAGCCCGGGCGGGGGGGTCGACAATGAGCAGTTCTTC.

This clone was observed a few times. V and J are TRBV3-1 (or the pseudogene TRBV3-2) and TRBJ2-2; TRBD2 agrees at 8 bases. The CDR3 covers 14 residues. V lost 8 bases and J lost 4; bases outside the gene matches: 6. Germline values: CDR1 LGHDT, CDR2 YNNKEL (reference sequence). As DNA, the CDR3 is TGTGCCAGCGCGCCGGGACTAGGCACCGGGGAGCTGTTTTTT. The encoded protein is CASAPGLGTGELFF.

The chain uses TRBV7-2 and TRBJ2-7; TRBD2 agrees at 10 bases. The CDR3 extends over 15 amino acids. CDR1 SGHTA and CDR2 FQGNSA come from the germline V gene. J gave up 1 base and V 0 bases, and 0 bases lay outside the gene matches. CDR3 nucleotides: TGTGCCAGCAGCTTAGCAGCGGGAGGGTCCTACGAGCAGTACTTC. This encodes CASSLAAGGSYEQYF.

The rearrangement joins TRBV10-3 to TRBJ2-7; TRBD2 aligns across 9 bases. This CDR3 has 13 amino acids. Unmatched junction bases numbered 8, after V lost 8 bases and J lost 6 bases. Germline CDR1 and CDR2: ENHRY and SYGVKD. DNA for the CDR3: TGTGCCATCGGCGGGAGGGCCGATGGCGAGCAGTACTTC. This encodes CAIGGRADGEQYF.

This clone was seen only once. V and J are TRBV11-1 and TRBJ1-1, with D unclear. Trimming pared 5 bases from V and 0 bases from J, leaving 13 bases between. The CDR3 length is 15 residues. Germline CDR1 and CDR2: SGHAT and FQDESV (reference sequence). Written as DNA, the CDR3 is TGTGCCAGCAGCCAGACTTCGCATTTGAACACTGAAGCTTTCTTT. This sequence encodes CASSQTSHLNTEAFF.

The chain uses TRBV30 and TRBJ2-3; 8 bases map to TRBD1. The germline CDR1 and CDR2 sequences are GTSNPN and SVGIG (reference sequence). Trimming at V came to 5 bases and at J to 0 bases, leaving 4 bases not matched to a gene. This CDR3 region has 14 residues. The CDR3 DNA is TGTGCCTGGGGACAGGGATTAAGCACAGATACGCAGTATTTT. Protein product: CAWGQGLSTDTQYF.

In DNA form, the CDR3 reads TGTGCCAGCAGCACCGTGACAGGGAATGGAAACGAGCAGTACTTC. Amino acids: CASSTVTGNGNEQYF. The genes are TRBV7-2 and TRBJ2-7, with TRBD1 identical over 7 bases. Germline loops: CDR1 SGHTA, CDR2 FQGNSA. The CDR3 sequence is 15 residues long. V lost 5 bases to trimming and J lost 5 bases; unmatched junction nucleotides: 12.

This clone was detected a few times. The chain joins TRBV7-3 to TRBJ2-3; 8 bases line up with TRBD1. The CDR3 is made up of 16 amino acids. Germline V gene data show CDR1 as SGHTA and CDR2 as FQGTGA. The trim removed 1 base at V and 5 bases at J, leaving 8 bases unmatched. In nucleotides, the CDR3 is TGTGCCAGCAGCTTAATGGCAGGGGGCGCGGGAGATACGCAGTATTTT. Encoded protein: CASSLMAGGAGDTQYF.

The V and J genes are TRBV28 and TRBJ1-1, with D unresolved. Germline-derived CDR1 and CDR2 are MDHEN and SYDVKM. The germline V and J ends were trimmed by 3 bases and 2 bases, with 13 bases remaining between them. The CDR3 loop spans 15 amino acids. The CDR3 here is CASSLFTPGNTEAFF. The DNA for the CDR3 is TGTGCCAGCAGTTTGTTCACCCCAGGAAACACTGAAGCTTTCTTT.

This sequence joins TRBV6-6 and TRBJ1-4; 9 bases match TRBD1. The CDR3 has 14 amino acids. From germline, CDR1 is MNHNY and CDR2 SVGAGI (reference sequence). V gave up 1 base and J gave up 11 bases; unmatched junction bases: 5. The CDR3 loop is CASSYFTGTGKLFF. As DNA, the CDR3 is TGTGCCAGCAGTTACTTTACCGGGACAGGGAAACTGTTTTTT.

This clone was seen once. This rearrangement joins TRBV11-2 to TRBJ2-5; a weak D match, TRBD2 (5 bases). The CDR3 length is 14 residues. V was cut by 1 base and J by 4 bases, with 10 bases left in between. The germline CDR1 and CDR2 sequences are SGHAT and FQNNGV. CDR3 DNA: TGTGCCAGCAGCTTAGGGCTAGCCATAGAGACCCAGTACTTC. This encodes CASSLGLAIETQYF. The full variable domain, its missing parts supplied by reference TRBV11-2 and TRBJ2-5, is EAGVAQSPRYKIIEKRQSVAFWCNPISGHATLYWYQQILGQGPKLLIQFQNNGVVDDSQLPKDRFSAERLKGVDSTLKIQPAKLEDSAVYLCASSLGLAIETQYFGPGTRLLVL.

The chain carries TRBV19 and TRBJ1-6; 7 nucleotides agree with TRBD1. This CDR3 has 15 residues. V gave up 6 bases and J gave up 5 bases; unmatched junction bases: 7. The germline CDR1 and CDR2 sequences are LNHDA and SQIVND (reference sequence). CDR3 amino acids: CASRIRDSNNSPLHF. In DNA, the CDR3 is TGTGCCAGTAGGATCCGGGACAGTAATAATTCACCCCTCCACTTT.

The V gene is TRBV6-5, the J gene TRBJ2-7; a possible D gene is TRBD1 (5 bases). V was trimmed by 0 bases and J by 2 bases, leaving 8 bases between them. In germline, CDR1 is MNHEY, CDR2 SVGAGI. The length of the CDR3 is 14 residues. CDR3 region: CASSYSNRPYEQYF. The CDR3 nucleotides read TGTGCCAGCAGTTACTCCAACAGGCCCTACGAGCAGTACTTC.

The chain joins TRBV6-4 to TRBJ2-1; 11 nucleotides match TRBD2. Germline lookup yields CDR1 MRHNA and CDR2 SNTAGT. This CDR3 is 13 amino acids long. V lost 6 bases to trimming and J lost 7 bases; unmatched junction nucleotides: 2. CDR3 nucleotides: TGTGCCAGCAGGACTAGCGGGAATAATGAGCAGTTCTTC. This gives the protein CASRTSGNNEQFF.

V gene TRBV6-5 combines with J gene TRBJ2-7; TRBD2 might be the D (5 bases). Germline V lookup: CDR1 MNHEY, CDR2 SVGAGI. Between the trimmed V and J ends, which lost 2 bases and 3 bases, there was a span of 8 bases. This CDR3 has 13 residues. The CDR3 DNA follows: TGTGCCAGCAGTTACGACGGGGTCTACGAGCAGTACTTC. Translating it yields CASSYDGVYEQYF.

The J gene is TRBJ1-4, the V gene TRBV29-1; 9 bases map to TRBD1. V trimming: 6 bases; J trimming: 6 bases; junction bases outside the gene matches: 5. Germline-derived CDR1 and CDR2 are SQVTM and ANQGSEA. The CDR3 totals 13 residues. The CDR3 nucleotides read TGCAGCGTACGGACAGGGGAGGATGAAAAACTGTTTTTT. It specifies CSVRTGEDEKLFF. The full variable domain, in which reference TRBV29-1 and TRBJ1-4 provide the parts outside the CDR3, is SAVISQKPSRDICQRGTSLTIQCQVDSQVTMMFWYRQQPGQSLTLIATANQGSEATYESGFVIDKFPISRPNLTFSTLTVSNMSPEDSSIYLCSVRTGEDEKLFFGSGTQLSVL.

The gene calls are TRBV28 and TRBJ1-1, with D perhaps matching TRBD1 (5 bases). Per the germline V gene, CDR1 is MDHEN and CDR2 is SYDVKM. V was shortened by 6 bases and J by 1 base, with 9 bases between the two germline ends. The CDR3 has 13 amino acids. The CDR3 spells CASREGWNTEAFF. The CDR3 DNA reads TGTGCCAGCAGGGAGGGGTGGAACACTGAAGCTTTCTTT.

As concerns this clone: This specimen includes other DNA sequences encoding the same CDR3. This CDR3 reads CASSRDSSYGYTF. The CDR3 coding sequence is TGTGCCAGCAGTCGGGACAGTTCATATGGCTACACCTTC. The chain carries TRBV2 and TRBJ1-2; TRBD1 agrees at 7 bases. The CDR3 totals 13 residues. V trimming: 5 bases; J trimming: 5 bases; junction bases outside the gene matches: 5. Per germline, CDR1 SNHLY and CDR2 FYNNEI.

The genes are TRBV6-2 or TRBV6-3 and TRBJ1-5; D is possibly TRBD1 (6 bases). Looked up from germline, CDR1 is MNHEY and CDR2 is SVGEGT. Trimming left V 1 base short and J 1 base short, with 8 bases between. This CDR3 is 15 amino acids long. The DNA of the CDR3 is TGTGCCAGCAGTTACTTACAGGGCAGCAATCAGCCCCAGCATTTT. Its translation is CASSYLQGSNQPQHF.

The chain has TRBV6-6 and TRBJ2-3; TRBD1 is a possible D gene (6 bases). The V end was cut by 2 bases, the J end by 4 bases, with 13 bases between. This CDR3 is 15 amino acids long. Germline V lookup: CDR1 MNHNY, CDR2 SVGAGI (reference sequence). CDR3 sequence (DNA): TGTGCCAGCAGTTACACAGGGATAGGGGCAGATACGCAGTATTTT. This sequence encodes CASSYTGIGADTQYF.

CDR3 sequence reads: CASSKGWRGTDTQYF. The CDR3 coding sequence is TGTGCCAGCAGCAAAGGTTGGCGGGGCACAGATACGCAGTATTTT. The chain links TRBV21-1 to TRBJ2-3; no DNA check was done on the table's D call, TRBD2. TRBV21-1 is termed a pseudogene. CDR3 length: 15 residues.